Following are 14 T cell receptor beta chains from one sample sequenced in a study of OX40 agonist ivuxolimab in advanced cancers. Profiled with immunoSEQ multiplex PCR; TCRdb holds only in-frame clones, not every one. The sample has around 100,000 clones, roughly nine tenths seen once. The sequencing here drew on CD4+ or CD8+ T cells sorted from blood, taken in a trial of the OX40 agonist ivuxolimab. The receptors come from an adult with an advanced solid tumor such as melanoma, head and neck, liver or kidney cancer.

The rearrangement uses TRBV25-1 and TRBJ2-7; 7 positions agree with TRBD2. V shed 5 bases, J shed 1 base, and the junction held 8 bases outside the gene matches. CDR3 length: 15 residues. CDR1 and CDR2 from the germline V gene are MGHDK and SYGVNS. For the CDR3, the DNA is TGTGCCAGCAGTCCCCAATTCGGGGGGTCCTACGAGCAGTACTTC. It yields the protein CASSPQFGGSYEQYF.

CDR3 sequence reads: CASSFTGSRRTEAFF. CDR3 nucleotide sequence: TGTGCCAGCAGTTTTACAGGGTCGAGGCGGACTGAAGCTTTCTTT. The chain has TRBV6-5 and TRBJ1-1, with D perhaps matching TRBD1 (6 bases). This CDR3 spans 15 amino acids. Between the trimmed V and J ends, which lost 4 bases and 5 bases, there was a span of 17 bases. The germline gives CDR1 MNHEY, CDR2 SVGAGI.

V usage is TRBV30 and J usage is TRBJ2-7; TRBD2 matches 11 bases. The trim removed 2 bases at V and 2 bases at J, leaving 5 bases unmatched. The CDR3 is made up of 15 amino acids. Germline V lookup: CDR1 GTSNPN, CDR2 SVGIG (reference sequence). The CDR3 DNA reads as TGTGCCTGGAGTCTGCGACTAGCGGGGACCTACGAGCAGTACTTC. This encodes CAWSLRLAGTYEQYF.

This clone was seen once. The chain combines TRBV11-2 with TRBJ1-2; D gene uncertain. CDR1 is SGHAT and CDR2 is FQNNGV in the germline V gene. The CDR3 is 14 residues long. With 1 base removed from V and 7 bases from J, the gap between germline ends came to 13 bases. Here the CDR3 DNA reads TGTGCCAGCAGCTTAGCGGGCGGCCACCTTGGCTACACCTTC. The encoded protein is CASSLAGGHLGYTF.

The rearrangement uses TRBV5-4 and TRBJ1-3; no clear D gene. CDR1 is SGHNT, CDR2 YYREEE, per germline (reference sequence). Between the trimmed V and J ends, which lost 2 bases and 0 bases, there was a span of 9 bases. The CDR3 is 15 amino acids. The CDR3 coding sequence is TGTGCCAGCAGCTTACCACAGAGCTCTGGAAACACCATATATTTT. It codes for CASSLPQSSGNTIYF.

The J gene is TRBJ1-5, the V gene TRBV30; the match to TRBD1 covers 7 bases. The CDR3 is 13 residues long. The germline V gene encodes CDR1 GTSNPN and CDR2 SVGIG (reference sequence). V trimming: 5 bases; J trimming: 7 bases; junction bases outside the gene matches: 8. The chain's CDR3 is CAWDDREGQPQHF. In DNA form, the CDR3 reads TGTGCCTGGGACGACAGGGAGGGCCAGCCCCAGCATTTT.

The chain is built from TRBV15 and TRBJ2-5, with D perhaps matching TRBD1 (6 bases). Germline V CDR1 and CDR2: LNHNV, YYDKDF (reference sequence). Trimming stripped 4 bases from V and 1 base from J, with 13 bases between. The CDR3 extends over 15 amino acids. This chain's CDR3 is CATSKKQGIQETQYF. In DNA, the CDR3 is TGTGCCACCAGCAAAAAACAGGGTATCCAAGAGACCCAGTACTTC.

The chain uses TRBV5-4 and TRBJ2-1; 10 bases are a match to TRBD2. V shed 0 bases and J 4 bases; nucleotides not matched to a gene: 4. The CDR3 loop spans 16 amino acids. The germline CDR1 and CDR2 sequences are SGHNT and YYREEE (reference sequence). The CDR3 loop is CASSLGTSGAYNEQFF. CDR3 DNA sequence: TGTGCCAGCAGCTTGGGAACTAGCGGGGCTTACAATGAGCAGTTCTTC.

The chain links TRBV7-2 to TRBJ1-2; D remains ambiguous. CDR1 is SGHTA, CDR2 FQGNSA, per germline. The V end lost 5 bases, the J end lost 4 bases, and 17 bases lay between the germline ends. This CDR3 has 15 residues. In DNA, the CDR3 is TGTGCCAGCAGCCCTGGACTACTCGGAGGCTATGGCTACACCTTC. It translates to CASSPGLLGGYGYTF.

The gene calls are TRBV12-5 and TRBJ2-3, with D possibly being TRBD2 (6 bases). With 1 base removed from V and 2 bases from J, the gap between germline ends came to 16 bases. The CDR3 spans 17 residues. Looked up from germline, CDR1 is LGHNT and CDR2 is FRNRAP. The DNA of the CDR3 is TGTGCTAGTGGTTTGGGACTCGGGGAGGCCTACACAGATACGCAGTATTTT. As protein: CASGLGLGEAYTDTQYF.

This chain links TRBV4-1 with TRBJ2-7; D not certain. Germline CDR1 and CDR2: MGHRA and YSYEKL. V was pared by 0 bases and J by 7 bases, with 19 bases between. The CDR3 is 16 residues long. CDR3 sequence (DNA): TGCGCCAGCAGCCAAGATTCGCGGCGCCCCTCCTCGGAGCAGTACTTC. Translation gives CASSQDSRRPSSEQYF.

V usage is TRBV6-1 and J usage is TRBJ2-7; 7 bases agree with TRBD2. The germline V gene encodes CDR1 MNHNS and CDR2 SASEGT. This CDR3 has 13 residues. Unmatched junction bases numbered 10, after V lost 7 bases and J lost 7 bases. CDR3 loop: CASTVERDREQYF. The CDR3 DNA follows: TGTGCCAGCACCGTGGAGCGGGATAGGGAGCAGTACTTC.

This clone was seen once. V gene TRBV7-2 combines with J gene TRBJ1-1, with D perhaps TRBD1 (5 bases). V lost 1 base to trimming and J lost 5 bases, with 14 bases between them. This CDR3 spans 15 amino acids. From germline, CDR1 is SGHTA and CDR2 FQGNSA. The CDR3 region has the DNA TGTGCCAGCAGCTTAGGGGGCCGGCAGAGAACTGAAGCTTTCTTT. The encoded protein is CASSLGGRQRTEAFF.

The rearrangement links TRBV4-3 to TRBJ2-6; 8 bases match TRBD1. The ends lost 5 bases at V and 4 bases at J; junction bases unmatched: 10. The CDR3 runs 17 residues. Germline V gene lookup returns CDR1 LGHNA and CDR2 YSLEER. As DNA, the CDR3 is TGCGCCAGCAGCTTAAACTACAGGGGGTCAGGGGCCAACGTCCTGACTTTC. The encoded protein is CASSLNYRGSGANVLTF.